Below are 13 T cell receptor beta chains sequenced from a single sample in a study of post-analysis software for immune sequencing data. Regarding the study as a whole: In patients, TRBV5-6, TRBV5-1 and TRBV20-1 belonged to roughly 5 TRBV segments found more frequently than in controls.

For these TCRs, the target antigens are not known. Prepared libraries of TCR beta cDNA carried unique molecular identifiers. TCRdb analysed the PCR reads with MiXCR anew, one entry per CDR3 protein. The sample contains 650,000 to 850,000 distinct CDR3 sequences, approximately 50% of which appear only once. Sequenced input: blood. The receptors were sampled from a girl aged 10-17 years with multiple sclerosis.

This chain joins TRBV5-1 and TRBJ2-3; D ambiguous. The CDR3 is 15 residues long. CDR1 is SGHRS and CDR2 is YFSETQ in the germline V gene. The ends were cut back, 4 bases at V and 0 bases at J, with 12 bases in the middle. This chain's CDR3 is CASSNLSSSTDTQYF. The CDR3 DNA follows: TGCGCCAGCAGCAACCTCAGTTCCAGCACAGATACGCAGTATTTT.

The chain joins TRBV5-6 to TRBJ2-7, with 10 bases identical to TRBD1. The V segment lost 4 bases and the J segment 6 bases; nucleotides outside the gene matches: 10. This CDR3 contains 15 residues. The germline V gene encodes CDR1 SGHDT and CDR2 YYEEEE. The CDR3 spells CASSDLGQGSIEQYF. In DNA form, the CDR3 reads TGTGCCAGCAGCGACTTGGGACAGGGGAGTATCGAGCAGTACTTC.

This clonotype was observed a handful of times. The chain carries TRBV5-1 and TRBJ2-5, with no clear D. CDR1 and CDR2 (germline): SGHRS, YFSETQ. This CDR3 contains 15 residues. The V end was cut by 0 bases, the J end by 2 bases, with 11 bases between. The CDR3 region is CASSLDFVRQETQYF. Here the CDR3 DNA reads TGCGCCAGCAGCTTGGACTTTGTGAGACAAGAGACCCAGTACTTC.

This clonotype appeared once. V gene TRBV12-3 or TRBV12-4 combines with J gene TRBJ2-7; D perhaps matches TRBD2 (5 bases). V was pared by 3 bases and J by 1 base, with 16 bases between. CDR3 length equals 16 residues. The CDR3 nucleotides read TGTGCCAGCAGTTTTGGTCCGGGGTGCCGATCCTACGAGCAGTACTTC. Encoded protein: CASSFGPGCRSYEQYF.

The chain combines TRBV5-1 with TRBJ2-3; D ambiguous. Germline lookup yields CDR1 SGHRS and CDR2 YFSETQ. Between the trimmed V and J ends, which lost 1 base and 2 bases, there was a span of 8 bases. The CDR3 consists of 14 residues. The CDR3 nucleotides read TGCGCCAGCAGCTTGAATGCAATCACAGATACGCAGTATTTT. Translation: CASSLNAITDTQYF. Drawing the rest from reference TRBV5-1 and TRBJ2-3, the complete variable domain is KAGVTQTPRYLIKTRGQQVTLSCSPISGHRSVSWYQQTPGQGLQFLFEYFSETQRNKGNFPGRFSGRQFSNSRSEMNVSTLELGDSALYLCASSLNAITDTQYFGPGTRLTVL.

This CDR3 reads CASSLGDRDNYGYTF. The CDR3 DNA reads as TGTGCCAGCAGCTTGGGGGACAGGGATAACTATGGCTACACCTTC. The J gene is TRBJ1-2, the V gene TRBV5-6; 9 positions match TRBD1. CDR3 length equals 15 residues. Germline values: CDR1 SGHDT, CDR2 YYEEEE. V shed 0 bases, J shed 1 base, and the junction held 1 base outside the gene matches.

V is TRBV21-1 and J is TRBJ1-2; TRBD1 is taken as the D call from the table, unchecked against the DNA. TRBV21-1 is described as a pseudogene. CDR3 length equals 14 residues. The CDR3 DNA sequence: TGTGCCAGCAGCAATCACAGGGGGCGCGCTGGCTACACCTTC. This sequence encodes CASSNHRGRAGYTF.

V usage is TRBV7-9 and J usage is TRBJ2-7; TRBD1 matches 8 bases. V lost 4 bases, J lost 4 bases, and 9 bases stayed unmatched. This CDR3 has 15 amino acids. Germline loops: CDR1 SEHNR, CDR2 FQNEAQ (reference sequence). The CDR3: CASSSGAGGLYEQYF. The CDR3 DNA reads TGTGCCAGCAGCTCAGGGGCAGGGGGCTTATACGAGCAGTACTTC.

J is TRBJ2-3 and V is TRBV6-5, with 11 nucleotides matching TRBD2. With V trimmed by 6 bases and J by 3 bases, 8 bases remained unmatched. Germline CDR1 MNHEY, CDR2 SVGAGI. This CDR3 contains 16 residues. CDR3 amino acids: CASSYRLAGRTDTQYF. The CDR3, as DNA: TGTGCCAGCAGCTATAGACTAGCGGGAAGAACAGATACGCAGTATTTT.

In the case of this clonotype: The conserved phenylalanine or tryptophan is not found at the CDR3 terminus, so this likely reflects a read error. The chain links TRBV29-1 to TRBJ1-2, with D possibly matching TRBD1 (5 bases). With 4 bases removed from V and 0 bases from J, the gap between germline ends came to 9 bases. The CDR3 extends over 13 amino acids. CDR1 is SQVTM and CDR2 is ANQGSEA in the germline V gene. This chain's CDR3 is CSVVRGTNYGYTV. The CDR3 nucleotides read TGCAGCGTTGTACGGGGGACTAACTATGGCTACACCGTC.

The rearrangement uses TRBV27 and TRBJ2-5; 12 bases map to TRBD2. The junction had 4 bases not matched to a gene; V was cut back by 5 bases and J by 3 bases. CDR3 length: 15 residues. Germline CDR1 and CDR2: MNHEY and SMNVEV (reference sequence). Written as DNA, the CDR3 is TGTGCCAGCAGTCCCCGGACTAGCGGGAAAGAGACCCAGTACTTC. This gives the protein CASSPRTSGKETQYF.

The J gene is TRBJ2-2, the V gene TRBV25-1; D not resolved. The CDR3 totals 14 residues. Germline loops: CDR1 MGHDK, CDR2 SYGVNS. With 6 bases removed from V and 1 base from J, the gap between germline ends came to 9 bases. The CDR3 DNA is TGTGCCAGCAGGGAAAATCAGAACACCGGGGAGCTGTTTTTT. Translating gives CASRENQNTGELFF.

This chain joins TRBV12-3 or TRBV12-4 and TRBJ2-4; 7 bases line up with TRBD2. Trimming took 5 bases from V and 11 from J; bases not matched to a gene: 12. This CDR3 comprises 14 residues. CDR3 region: CASSPIGRGSVQYF. The DNA of the CDR3 is TGTGCCAGCAGTCCCATTGGGCGGGGGAGTGTTCAGTACTTC.